A selection of T cell receptor beta chains follows, all from one sample in a study of cytomegalovirus exposure and HLA in healthy donors. Sequencing used immunoSEQ multiplex PCR; TCRdb keeps in-frame clones, though not all of them. The sample lists roughly 110,000 clones; approximately 79% were seen once. Input material: PBMCs. Source of these receptors: a man aged 18-30 years in good health and CMV-seronegative. Each CDR3 is given with its conserved first and last residue. D genes are given only for firm matches. Clone sizes are given selectively: once, few, many, or a class where the clone is expanded.

size	V	J	D	DNA	CDR3
NA	TRBV19	TRBJ2-2	NA	TGTGCCAGTACCGGGGTAGGGCCACCCAGACAAAGCACCGGGGAGCTGTTTTTT	CASTGVGPPRQSTGELFF
NA	TRBV2	TRBJ1-3	NA	TGTGCCAGCAGCGTCCAGGCGCCGCTTGTAAACACCATATATTTT	CASSVQAPLVNTIYF
once	TRBV5-4	TRBJ1-3	NA	TGTGCCAGCAGCGCAACAGGGCCTGCTGGAAACACCATATATTTT	CASSATGPAGNTIYF
once	TRBV13	TRBJ2-7	NA	TGTGCCAGCAGCTTAAGACTAGTCGGCGAGCAGTACTTC	CASSLRLVGEQYF
few	TRBV19	TRBJ1-5	TRBD1	TGTGCCAGTAGGCCCCGTGAGACAGGGACGCCGCCCCAGCATTTT	CASRPRETGTPPQHF
NA	TRBV9	TRBJ1-2	NA	TGTGCCAGCAGCTTAGGGGCAGGTTCATTCACCTTC	CASSLGAGSFTF
once	TRBV10-3	TRBJ2-7	NA	TGTGCCATCAGTGATAGGGCGTTTTCCGGGGGACAGAGCTCCTACGAGCAGTACTTC	CAISDRAFSGGQSSYEQYF
NA	TRBV28	TRBJ2-7	TRBD2	TGTGCCAGCAGTCCCGTGGGACTAGCGGGGGATTACGAGCAGTACTTC	CASSPVGLAGDYEQYF
NA	TRBV7-2	TRBJ1-4	NA	TGTGCCAGCAGCTTAGTCGGGGGGGGAAAACTGTTTTTT	CASSLVGGGKLFF
NA	TRBV10-3	TRBJ2-3	TRBD2	TGTGCCATGACTAGCGGGGTGACAGATACGCAGTATTTT	CAMTSGVTDTQYF
NA	TRBV4-3	TRBJ2-7	NA	TGCGCCAGCAGCCAAGGTTTTTCAGGGCCCTACGAGCAGTACTTC	CASSQGFSGPYEQYF
few	TRBV4-2	TRBJ2-7	TRBD2	TGTGCCAGCAGCCCTCAAGGCCTAGCGGGGGAAGCCTACGAGCAGTACTTC	CASSPQGLAGEAYEQYF
NA	TRBV4-2	TRBJ2-7	NA	TGTGCCAGCAGCCAAGAAGGGGGGGGGCAGGGGGCCACCTACGAGCAGTACTTC	CASSQEGGGQGATYEQYF
NA	TRBV10-3	TRBJ2-2	NA	TGTGCCATCAGTGCAGGCTGGGTCCCCGGGGAGCTGTTTTTT	CAISAGWVPGELFF
NA	TRBV6-1	TRBJ1-6	TRBD1	TGTGCCAGCAGTGAAAACAGGGGCTCACCCCTCCACTTT	CASSENRGSPLHF
NA	TRBV4-3	TRBJ1-6	NA	TGCGCCAGCAGCCAGCGGGATGTAGATAATTCACCCCTCCACTTT	CASSQRDVDNSPLHF
NA	TRBV7-9	TRBJ2-7	NA	TGTGCCAGCAGCCCCCAGGGAAACGGTTTCAACGAGCAGTACTTC	CASSPQGNGFNEQYF
NA	TRBV28	TRBJ2-4	NA	TGTGCCAGCAGTCGCCGGGCAGGGGCCAAAAACATTCAGTACTTC	CASSRRAGAKNIQYF
NA	TRBV7-3	TRBJ2-3	TRBD2	TGTGCCAGCAGCTTTGCGGGGGGGCCGACAGATACGCAGTATTTT	CASSFAGGPTDTQYF
NA	TRBV7-2	TRBJ2-1	NA	TGTGCCAGCAGCCCAGGTTTGAGGGGGTCCTACAATGAGCAGTTCTTC	CASSPGLRGSYNEQFF
NA	TRBV7-3	TRBJ2-7	NA	TGTGCCAGCAGCCCGGGGGACCCCACGGGGAAGCAGTACTTC	CASSPGDPTGKQYF
NA	TRBV4-3	TRBJ2-7	TRBD1	TGCGCCAGCAGCCGACAAAGGACAGGGCTCTACGAGCAGTACTTC	CASSRQRTGLYEQYF
NA	TRBV5-4	TRBJ1-2	NA	TGTGCCAGCAGCCGTTCGGCGAGGTCCCACACCTTC	CASSRSARSHTF
few	TRBV5-1	TRBJ2-2	NA	TGCGCCAGCAGCTTCACAATTGCCGGGGAGCTGTTTTTT	CASSFTIAGELFF
NA	TRBV7-2	TRBJ1-1	TRBD1	TGTGCCAGCAGCGCTGGACAGGGAACGAACACTGAAGCTTTCTTT	CASSAGQGTNTEAFF
NA	TRBV6-5	TRBJ2-7	NA	TGTGCCAGCAGTTACTCGGAGGCCCTGGCCTACGAGCAGTACTTC	CASSYSEALAYEQYF
NA	TRBV9	TRBJ1-6	NA	TGTGCCAGCAGCGTCGGGGAACTCCATAATTCACCCCTCCACTTT	CASSVGELHNSPLHF
NA	TRBV5-5	TRBJ2-3	TRBD2	TGTGCCAGCAGCTCCCGGGGGGGCACAGATACGCAGTATTTT	CASSSRGGTDTQYF
NA	TRBV9	TRBJ2-2	NA	TGTGCCAGCAGCCCCCCCGACACCGGGGAGCTGTTTTTT	CASSPPDTGELFF
NA	TRBV5-4	TRBJ1-1	TRBD1	TGTGCCAGCAGCTTGGGGAGGACAGGTTCATACACTGAAGCTTTCTTT	CASSLGRTGSYTEAFF
NA	TRBV6-5	TRBJ1-4	NA	TGTGCCAGCAGTTACTCTCCCAGGTTGTGGGAAAAACTGTTTTTT	CASSYSPRLWEKLFF
NA	TRBV27	TRBJ2-1	NA	TGTGCCAGCAGCATCACAGGGTCCTACAATGAGCAGTTCTTC	CASSITGSYNEQFF
NA	TRBV19	TRBJ1-2	TRBD1	TGTGCCAGTAGCACAGACAGGGCCCTCTCCGGCTACACCTTC	CASSTDRALSGYTF
NA	TRBV10-3	TRBJ1-2	NA	TGTGCCATCAGTGAGTCCATGAGGGGCTACACCTTC	CAISESMRGYTF
NA	TRBV2	TRBJ1-6	NA	TGTGCCACCCGGAGGGGGGGGGATAATTCACCCCTCCACTTT	CATRRGGDNSPLHF
few	TRBV5-1	TRBJ1-1	TRBD1	TGCGCCAGCAGCCCAGGGACAGGGGTGAGAACTGAAGCTTTCTTT	CASSPGTGVRTEAFF
NA	TRBV2	TRBJ1-2	TRBD1	TGTGCCAGCAAGGAACAGGGGAGCCATGGCTACACCTTC	CASKEQGSHGYTF